The T cell receptor (beta chain) under discussion was sequenced for a study of identical twins. As regards this clonotype: Its matching antigen is unknown.

The CDR3 contains 14 residues. The germline CDR1 and CDR2 sequences are SEHNR and FQNEAQ (reference sequence). Trimming shortened V by 3 bases and J by 4 bases, and 10 bases separated the two germline ends. TCRdb re-analysed the 5' RACE reads in MiXCR, keeping a single row per CDR3 protein. The profile shows about 240,000 distinct CDR3 sequences, approximately 10% of them singletons. Study conclusions and caveats: Models underpredicted monozygotic twin sharing of out-of-frame TCR alpha.

This clonotype was obtained from a man in his fifties in good health. The chain links TRBV7-9 to TRBJ1-3; D unresolved. Specimen: memory T cells sorted from blood. This CDR3 is CASSFSARGNTIYF. Here the CDR3 DNA reads TGTGCCAGCAGCTTCTCCGCGAGAGGAAACACCATATATTTT.